These T cell receptor beta chains were read from a single sample in a study of beta chain features in type 1 diabetes. The protocol was immunoSEQ multiplex PCR, while the TCRdb copy is restricted to in-frame clones and leaves out a portion. This sample has roughly 310,000 clones; 9.5% to 12% occur once, and the top ten carry roughly 0.016%. Sequencing input: naive CD4+ T cells from blood. All receptors derive from a woman under 40 in good health. Both conserved end residues are part of each CDR3. Fields, in order: CDR3 protein, CDR3 DNA, V gene, J gene, D gene, CDR3 length, clone size. D genes are given only for firm matches. Clone size is given for some rows only: seen once, a few or many times, or a class if the clone is expanded.

cdr3_aa: CASSTGTVSYEQYF
cdr3_nt: TGTGCCAGTAGTACCGGGACAGTCTCCTACGAGCAGTACTTC
v_call: TRBV19
j_call: TRBJ2-7
d_call: TRBD1
cdr3_length: 14
clone_size: few

cdr3_aa: CASSLGRLASGIGETQYF
cdr3_nt: TGTGCCAGCAGCTTAGGAAGGTTGGCTAGCGGGATCGGTGAGACCCAGTACTTC
v_call: TRBV7-3
j_call: TRBJ2-5
d_call: TRBD2
cdr3_length: 18
clone_size: few

cdr3_aa: CASSRGLGTDTQYF
cdr3_nt: TGTGCCAGCTCACGGGGACTAGGCACAGATACGCAGTATTTT
v_call: TRBV18
j_call: TRBJ2-3
d_call: TRBD2
cdr3_length: 14
clone_size: NA

cdr3_aa: CASSPQGARETQYF
cdr3_nt: TGTGCCAGCAGTCCACAGGGGGCTCGAGAGACCCAGTACTTC
v_call: TRBV7-9
j_call: TRBJ2-5
d_call: TRBD1
cdr3_length: 14
clone_size: NA

cdr3_aa: CASSPGQGASYEQYF
cdr3_nt: TGTGCCAGCTCACCGGGACAGGGGGCTTCCTACGAGCAGTACTTC
v_call: TRBV18
j_call: TRBJ2-7
d_call: TRBD1
cdr3_length: 15
clone_size: few

cdr3_aa: CATWENYGYTF
cdr3_nt: TGTGCCACATGGGAGAACTATGGCTACACCTTC
v_call: TRBV6-5
j_call: TRBJ1-2
d_call: NA
cdr3_length: 11
clone_size: NA

cdr3_aa: CASGIGGGTDTQYF
cdr3_nt: TGTGCCAGCGGGATTGGGGGGGGCACAGATACGCAGTATTTT
v_call: TRBV7-6
j_call: TRBJ2-3
d_call: TRBD2
cdr3_length: 14
clone_size: NA

cdr3_aa: CASSQDSYSQETQYF
cdr3_nt: TGCGCCAGCAGCCAAGATTCATACAGTCAAGAGACCCAGTACTTC
v_call: TRBV4-3
j_call: TRBJ2-5
d_call: NA
cdr3_length: 15
clone_size: NA

cdr3_aa: CASSSHGGSTEAFF
cdr3_nt: TGTGCCAGTAGTTCCCACGGGGGAAGCACTGAAGCTTTCTTT
v_call: TRBV19
j_call: TRBJ1-1
d_call: NA
cdr3_length: 14
clone_size: few

cdr3_aa: CASPPPVAYEQYF
cdr3_nt: TGTGCCAGCCCCCCTCCCGTCGCCTACGAGCAGTACTTC
v_call: TRBV6-5
j_call: TRBJ2-7
d_call: NA
cdr3_length: 13
clone_size: few

cdr3_aa: CASSLRTGYQPQHF
cdr3_nt: TGCGCCAGCAGCCTAAGGACAGGGTATCAGCCCCAGCATTTT
v_call: TRBV4-1
j_call: TRBJ1-5
d_call: TRBD1
cdr3_length: 14
clone_size: few

cdr3_aa: CAWSAGGLAGVNTGELFF
cdr3_nt: TGTGCCTGGAGTGCGGGGGGACTAGCGGGAGTTAACACCGGGGAGCTGTTTTTT
v_call: TRBV30
j_call: TRBJ2-2
d_call: TRBD2
cdr3_length: 18
clone_size: few

cdr3_aa: CASSDSGVGETQYF
cdr3_nt: TGTGCCAGCAGTGACTCAGGGGTTGGAGAGACCCAGTACTTC
v_call: TRBV25-1
j_call: TRBJ2-5
d_call: NA
cdr3_length: 14
clone_size: few

cdr3_aa: CASSRRETSGYNEQFF
cdr3_nt: TGTGCCAGCAGCCGTCGGGAAACTAGCGGCTACAATGAGCAGTTCTTC
v_call: TRBV2
j_call: TRBJ2-1
d_call: TRBD2
cdr3_length: 16
clone_size: few

cdr3_aa: CASSFSQFNEQFF
cdr3_nt: TGTGCCAGCAGCTTTTCCCAGTTCAATGAGCAGTTCTTC
v_call: TRBV11-2
j_call: TRBJ2-1
d_call: NA
cdr3_length: 13
clone_size: NA

cdr3_aa: CASSVRDGRDTEAFF
cdr3_nt: TGCGCCAGCAGCGTCCGGGACGGGAGAGACACTGAAGCTTTCTTT
v_call: TRBV5-1
j_call: TRBJ1-1
d_call: NA
cdr3_length: 15
clone_size: NA

cdr3_aa: CASSGTVAGTQYF
cdr3_nt: TGTGCCAGCAGCGGTACAGTGGCAGGGACCCAGTACTTC
v_call: TRBV21-1
j_call: TRBJ2-5
d_call: NA
cdr3_length: 13
clone_size: few

cdr3_aa: CASSFQGRWETQYF
cdr3_nt: TGTGCCAGCAGCTTCCAGGGCAGGTGGGAGACCCAGTACTTC
v_call: TRBV7-3
j_call: TRBJ2-5
d_call: NA
cdr3_length: 14
clone_size: NA

cdr3_aa: CASSYRGQETQYF
cdr3_nt: TGCGCCAGCAGCTACAGGGGCCAAGAGACCCAGTACTTC
v_call: TRBV5-1
j_call: TRBJ2-5
d_call: TRBD1
cdr3_length: 13
clone_size: few

cdr3_aa: CASSGTSETYEQYF
cdr3_nt: TGTGCCAGCTCCGGGACTAGCGAGACCTACGAGCAGTACTTC
v_call: TRBV18
j_call: TRBJ2-7
d_call: TRBD2
cdr3_length: 14
clone_size: few

cdr3_aa: CASSPDRGNYGYTF
cdr3_nt: TGTGCCAGCTCACCGGACAGGGGAAACTATGGCTACACCTTC
v_call: TRBV18
j_call: TRBJ1-2
d_call: TRBD1
cdr3_length: 14
clone_size: few

cdr3_aa: CASSFGRDKMAFF
cdr3_nt: TGTGCCAGCAGCTTCGGAAGGGACAAGATGGCTTTCTTT
v_call: TRBV7-3
j_call: TRBJ1-1
d_call: NA
cdr3_length: 13
clone_size: few

cdr3_aa: CATSRDPQQGPGELFF
cdr3_nt: TGTGCCACCAGCAGAGATCCCCAACAGGGTCCCGGGGAGCTGTTTTTT
v_call: TRBV15
j_call: TRBJ2-2
d_call: NA
cdr3_length: 16
clone_size: NA

cdr3_aa: CASSFPNEKLFF
cdr3_nt: TGTGCCAGCAGTTTTCCAAATGAAAAACTGTTTTTT
v_call: TRBV5-4
j_call: TRBJ1-4
d_call: NA
cdr3_length: 12
clone_size: NA

cdr3_aa: CASSQSGPLLGTDTQYF
cdr3_nt: TGCGCCAGCAGTCAATCTGGGCCCCTGCTGGGCACAGATACGCAGTATTTT
v_call: TRBV23-1
j_call: TRBJ2-3
d_call: NA
cdr3_length: 17
clone_size: few

cdr3_aa: CASSQVRTSGYEQYF
cdr3_nt: TGCGCCAGCAGCCAAGTGCGGACTAGCGGCTACGAGCAGTACTTC
v_call: TRBV4-3
j_call: TRBJ2-7
d_call: TRBD2
cdr3_length: 15
clone_size: NA

cdr3_aa: CASSSQGPETQYF
cdr3_nt: TGTGCCAGCAGCTCACAGGGTCCGGAGACCCAGTACTTC
v_call: TRBV5-4
j_call: TRBJ2-5
d_call: NA
cdr3_length: 13
clone_size: NA

cdr3_aa: CASSLGGLAGVYEQYF
cdr3_nt: TGTGCCAGCAGTTTAGGGGGGCTAGCGGGCGTCTACGAGCAGTACTTC
v_call: TRBV28
j_call: TRBJ2-7
d_call: TRBD2
cdr3_length: 16
clone_size: few

cdr3_aa: CASSRETSPSYNEQFF
cdr3_nt: TGCGCCAGCAGCCGTGAGACTAGCCCCTCCTACAATGAGCAGTTCTTC
v_call: TRBV4-3
j_call: TRBJ2-1
d_call: TRBD2
cdr3_length: 16
clone_size: NA

cdr3_aa: CASSPSAGANEKLFF
cdr3_nt: TGTGCCAGCTCACCGTCGGCAGGGGCGAATGAAAAACTGTTTTTT
v_call: TRBV18
j_call: TRBJ1-4
d_call: NA
cdr3_length: 15
clone_size: NA

cdr3_aa: CASSLQDPPSEQYF
cdr3_nt: TGCGCCAGCAGCTTACAGGACCCCCCGTCCGAGCAGTACTTC
v_call: TRBV5-1
j_call: TRBJ2-7
d_call: NA
cdr3_length: 14
clone_size: NA

cdr3_aa: CASSSPDPRRANDQPQHF
cdr3_nt: TGTGCCAGCAGTTCCCCGGACCCACGCAGGGCGAACGATCAGCCCCAGCATTTT
v_call: TRBV28
j_call: TRBJ1-5
d_call: NA
cdr3_length: 18
clone_size: NA

cdr3_aa: CASRPVPYTDTQYF
cdr3_nt: TGTGCCAGTAGACCGGTCCCTTACACAGATACGCAGTATTTT
v_call: TRBV19
j_call: TRBJ2-3
d_call: NA
cdr3_length: 14
clone_size: NA

cdr3_aa: CASSSWTDQPQHF
cdr3_nt: TGTGCCAGCAGCTCTTGGACTGATCAGCCCCAGCATTTT
v_call: TRBV7-2
j_call: TRBJ1-5
d_call: NA
cdr3_length: 13
clone_size: few

cdr3_aa: CASSQVPGEQFF
cdr3_nt: TGTGCCAGCAGCCAAGTACCTGGCGAGCAGTTCTTC
v_call: TRBV14
j_call: TRBJ2-1
d_call: NA
cdr3_length: 12
clone_size: NA

cdr3_aa: CSVDPGSGGSGANVLTF
cdr3_nt: TGCAGCGTTGACCCCGGTAGCGGAGGCTCTGGGGCCAACGTCCTGACTTTC
v_call: TRBV29-1
j_call: TRBJ2-6
d_call: NA
cdr3_length: 17
clone_size: NA